This T cell receptor (beta chain) was captured by sequencing in a study of blood T cell repertoires in COVID-19. Study context: Samples representing acute and convalescent COVID-19 were sourced from the United States, Italy and Spain. PBMCs, B-cell-depleted T cells, or T cells were the source of the cDNA or gDNA that made up the material.

This clone showed up just a few times. Looked up from germline, CDR1 is SGHNT and CDR2 is YYREEE (reference sequence). The CDR3 covers 13 residues. Trimming took off 2 bases at V and 7 bases at J, with 10 bases between the two ends. As originally analysed: From reference gene primer amplification, estimates of nucleated cell counts were derived. The repertoire was sequenced with immunoSEQ multiplex PCR; TCRdb's copy has only in-frame clones and lacks some. The DNA gave D and trimming, while V, J and clone size come from that table. Of roughly 100,000 clones in the sample, roughly 88% were seen once. Sequenced input: peripheral blood. This TCR was sampled from a human donor in a cohort sampled during active COVID-19. The rearrangement links TRBV5-4 to TRBJ1-5, with D tentatively TRBD1 (5 bases). The CDR3 loop is CASSFVGEQPQHF. CDR3 DNA: TGTGCCAGCAGCTTTGTAGGGGAACAGCCCCAGCATTTT.